This TCR beta chain was sequenced for a study of T-cell memory formation after mild COVID-19. Overall study context: Largely, the TCR clusters proved donor specific. Study-wide results and caveats: Pre-infection memory showed some responding clones, and this suggested that cross-reactive memory joined.

TCRdb redid the calling of the 5' RACE reads with MiXCR, one entry per CDR3 protein. Here the sample spans roughly 150,000 distinct CDR3 sequences, 20% to 25% being singletons. This clonotype came up a few times. Antigen specificity is unknown. The V segment lost 8 bases and the J segment 4 bases; nucleotides outside the gene matches: 6. The CDR3 runs to 13 residues. Germline CDR1 is MGHRA and CDR2 is YSYEKL. What was sequenced was PBMCs or a T cell subset sorted from them (not recorded which). The receptor's source is an adult woman who had mild COVID-19 (a few samples of this study predate the infection). Cell type and time point are not known. The rearrangement joins TRBV4-1 to TRBJ2-3; the match to TRBD1 covers 7 bases. The CDR3 nucleotides are TGCGCCAGCGCGGACAGGTTAGCAGATACGCAGTATTTT. As protein: CASADRLADTQYF.